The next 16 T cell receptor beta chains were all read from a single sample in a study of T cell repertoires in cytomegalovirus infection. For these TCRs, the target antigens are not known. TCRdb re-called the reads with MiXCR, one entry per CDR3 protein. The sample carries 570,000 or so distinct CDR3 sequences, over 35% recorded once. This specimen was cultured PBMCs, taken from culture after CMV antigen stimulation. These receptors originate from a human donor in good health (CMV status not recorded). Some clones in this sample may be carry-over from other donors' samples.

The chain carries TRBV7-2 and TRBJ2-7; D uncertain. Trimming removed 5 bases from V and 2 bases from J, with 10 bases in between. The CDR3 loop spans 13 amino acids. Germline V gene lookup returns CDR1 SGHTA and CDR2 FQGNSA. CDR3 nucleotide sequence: TGTGCCAGCAGCCTTAGAGAGACCTACGAGCAGTACTTC. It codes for CASSLRETYEQYF.

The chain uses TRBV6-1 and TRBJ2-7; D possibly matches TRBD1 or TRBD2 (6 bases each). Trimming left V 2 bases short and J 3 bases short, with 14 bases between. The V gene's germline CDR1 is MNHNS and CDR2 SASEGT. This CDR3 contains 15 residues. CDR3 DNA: TGTGCCAGCAGTGAACTGGGGGGCCTATACTACGAGCAGTACTTC. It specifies CASSELGGLYYEQYF.

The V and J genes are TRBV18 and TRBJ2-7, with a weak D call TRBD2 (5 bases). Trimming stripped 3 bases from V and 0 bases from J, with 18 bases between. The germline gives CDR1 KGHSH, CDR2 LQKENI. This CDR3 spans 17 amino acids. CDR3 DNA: TGTGCCAGCTCACCCCCTCGTGGAGCGGCCAGCTCCTACGAGCAGTACTTC. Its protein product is CASSPPRGAASSYEQYF.

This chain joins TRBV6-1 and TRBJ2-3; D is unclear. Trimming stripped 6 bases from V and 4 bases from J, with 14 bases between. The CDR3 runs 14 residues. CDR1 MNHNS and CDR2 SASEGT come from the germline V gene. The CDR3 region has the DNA TGTGCCAGCAGCCCGGCCGGCCGAGCAGATACGCAGTATTTT. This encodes CASSPAGRADTQYF.

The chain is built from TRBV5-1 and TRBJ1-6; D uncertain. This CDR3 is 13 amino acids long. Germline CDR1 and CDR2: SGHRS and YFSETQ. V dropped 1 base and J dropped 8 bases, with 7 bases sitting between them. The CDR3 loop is CASSLLEDSPLHF. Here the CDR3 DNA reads TGCGCCAGCAGCTTGCTTGAGGATTCACCCCTCCACTTT.

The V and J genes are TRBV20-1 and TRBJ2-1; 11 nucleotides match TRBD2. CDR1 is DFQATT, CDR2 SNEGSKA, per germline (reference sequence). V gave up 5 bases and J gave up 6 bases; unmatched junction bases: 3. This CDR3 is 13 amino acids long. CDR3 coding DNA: TGCAGTGCTGAGACTAGCGGGACCAATGAGCAGTTCTTC. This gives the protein CSAETSGTNEQFF.

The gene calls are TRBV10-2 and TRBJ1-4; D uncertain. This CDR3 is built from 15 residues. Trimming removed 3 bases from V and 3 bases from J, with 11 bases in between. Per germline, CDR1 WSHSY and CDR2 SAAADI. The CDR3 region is CASSESPPANEKLFF. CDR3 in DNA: TGCGCCAGCAGTGAATCCCCGCCAGCTAATGAAAAACTGTTTTTT.

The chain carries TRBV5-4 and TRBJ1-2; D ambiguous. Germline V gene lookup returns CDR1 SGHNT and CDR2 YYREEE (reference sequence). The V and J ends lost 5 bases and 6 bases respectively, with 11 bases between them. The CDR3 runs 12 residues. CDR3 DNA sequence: TGTGCCAGCAGATGGCAGACCGATGGCTACACCTTC. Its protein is CASRWQTDGYTF.

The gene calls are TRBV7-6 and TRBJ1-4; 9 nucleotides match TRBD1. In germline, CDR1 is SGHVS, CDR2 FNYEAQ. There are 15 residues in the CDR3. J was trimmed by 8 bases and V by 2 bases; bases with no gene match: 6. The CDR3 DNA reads TGTGCCAGCAGCTTAACAGGGGGCGCTATCGAAAAACTGTTTTTT. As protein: CASSLTGGAIEKLFF.

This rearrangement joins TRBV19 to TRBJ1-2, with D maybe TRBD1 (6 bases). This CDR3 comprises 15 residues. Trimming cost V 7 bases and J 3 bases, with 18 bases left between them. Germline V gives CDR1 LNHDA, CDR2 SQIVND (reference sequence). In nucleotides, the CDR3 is TGTGCCAGTATCCGGACAGCTGCTACCCACTATGGCTACACCTTC. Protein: CASIRTAATHYGYTF.

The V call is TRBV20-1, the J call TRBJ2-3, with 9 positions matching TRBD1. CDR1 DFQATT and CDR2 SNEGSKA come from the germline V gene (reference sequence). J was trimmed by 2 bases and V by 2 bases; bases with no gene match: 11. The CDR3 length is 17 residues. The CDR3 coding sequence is TGCAGTGCTAGATCGTGGACAGGGGTCCCCGCCACAGATACGCAGTATTTT. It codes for CSARSWTGVPATDTQYF.

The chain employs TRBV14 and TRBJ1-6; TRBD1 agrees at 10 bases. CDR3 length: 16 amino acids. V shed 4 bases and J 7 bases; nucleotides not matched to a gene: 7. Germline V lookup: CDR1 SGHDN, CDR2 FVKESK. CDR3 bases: TGTGCCAGCAGCCCCCGACAGGGGGCTAGGAATTCACCCCTCCACTTT. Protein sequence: CASSPRQGARNSPLHF.

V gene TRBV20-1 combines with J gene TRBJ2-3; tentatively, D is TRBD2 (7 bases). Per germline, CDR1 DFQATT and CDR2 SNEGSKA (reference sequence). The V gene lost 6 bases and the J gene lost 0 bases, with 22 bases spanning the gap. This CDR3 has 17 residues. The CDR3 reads CSAASGGGGPSTDTQYF. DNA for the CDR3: TGCAGTGCCGCGTCAGGTGGCGGGGGCCCTAGCACAGATACGCAGTATTTT.

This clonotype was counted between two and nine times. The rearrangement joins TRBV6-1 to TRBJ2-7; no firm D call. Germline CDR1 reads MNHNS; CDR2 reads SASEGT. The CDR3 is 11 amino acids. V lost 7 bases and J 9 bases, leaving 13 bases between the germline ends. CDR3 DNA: TGTGCCAGCACCATCGGCGGTATGCAGTACTTC. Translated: CASTIGGMQYF.

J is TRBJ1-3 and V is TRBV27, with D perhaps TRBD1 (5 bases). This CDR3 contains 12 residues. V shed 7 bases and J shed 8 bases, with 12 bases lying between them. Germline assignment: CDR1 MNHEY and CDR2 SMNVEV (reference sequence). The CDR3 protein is CASMGPGDTIYF. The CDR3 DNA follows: TGTGCCAGCATGGGCCCGGGGGACACCATATATTTT.

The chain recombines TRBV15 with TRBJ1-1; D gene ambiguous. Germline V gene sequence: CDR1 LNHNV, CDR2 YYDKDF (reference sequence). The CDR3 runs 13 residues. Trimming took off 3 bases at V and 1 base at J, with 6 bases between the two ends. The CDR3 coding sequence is TGTGCCACCAGCAGGGATAGGAACACTGAAGCTTTCTTT. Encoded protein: CATSRDRNTEAFF.